This TCR beta chain was captured in a study of T cells in Graves' hyperthyroidism and ophthalmopathy. Study at large: Peripheral blood was drawn at first diagnosis, prior to all treatment.

This clonotype was observed at least ten times. Amplified regions were TCR beta CDR3 sequences from RNA transcripts. With the HTBI primer set, the TCR CDR3 went through a first round of RT-PCR. From the multiplex PCR reads, TCRdb called clonotypes with MiXCR, one entry per CDR3 protein. The sample records a few hundred thousand distinct CDR3 sequences, about 19% being singletons. Criteria for exclusion of patients were uncontrolled infection, other autoimmune disease, pregnancy or lactation. Orbital computed tomography and thyroid ultrasound, together with serum TRAb and thyroxine and clinical symptoms, were used for diagnoses. An approximately 10 ml volume of fresh peripheral blood provided the PBMCs. CDR3 length: 14 amino acids. Germline V gene sequence: CDR1 DFQATT, CDR2 SNEGSKA (reference sequence). The trim removed 5 bases at V and 5 bases at J, leaving 9 bases unmatched.

This sequence joins TRBV20-1 and TRBJ2-7, with 10 bases matching TRBD2. The clonotype comes from a woman under 30 with Graves' hyperthyroidism. Material: blood. Written as DNA, the CDR3 is TGCAGTGCTCGCCTACTAGCGGGGTATCACGAGCAGTACTTC. This gives the protein CSARLLAGYHEQYF.